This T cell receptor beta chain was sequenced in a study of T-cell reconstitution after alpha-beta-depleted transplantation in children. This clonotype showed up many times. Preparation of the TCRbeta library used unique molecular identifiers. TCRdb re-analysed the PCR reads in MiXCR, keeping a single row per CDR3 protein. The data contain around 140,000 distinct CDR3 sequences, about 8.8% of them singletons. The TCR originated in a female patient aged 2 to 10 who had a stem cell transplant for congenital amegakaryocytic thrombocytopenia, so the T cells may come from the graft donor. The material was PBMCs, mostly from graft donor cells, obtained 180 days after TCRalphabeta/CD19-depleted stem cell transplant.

The CDR3 nucleotides read TGCGCCAGCAGCTATCCGGGACAGGGGGCTATTAGCTCCTACAATGAGCAGTTCTTC. It codes for CASSYPGQGAISSYNEQFF. The chain uses TRBV5-1 and TRBJ2-1; 12 bases line up with TRBD1. The CDR3 consists of 19 residues. With 3 bases clipped from V and 0 bases from J, the junction kept 10 bases outside the gene matches. The germline V gene has CDR1 SGHRS and CDR2 YFSETQ. Full variable domain (rest looked up from reference TRBV5-1 and TRBJ2-1): KAGVTQTPRYLIKTRGQQVTLSCSPISGHRSVSWYQQTPGQGLQFLFEYFSETQRNKGNFPGRFSGRQFSNSRSEMNVSTLELGDSALYLCASSYPGQGAISSYNEQFFGPGTRLTVL.